A selection of T cell receptor beta chains follows, all from one sample in a study of Ad26.COV2.S vaccination and SARS-CoV-2 variants. Repertoires were generated with immunoSEQ multiplex PCR, while TCRdb's copy carries only in-frame clones and drops some. The repertoire holds some 290,000 clones, with approximately 80% as singletons. The sample consisted of peripheral blood, taken in a trial of Ad26.COV2.S vaccine versus placebo. The receptors here all came from a person between 18 and 65 years old who received the Ad26.COV2.S COVID-19 vaccine or a placebo. CDR3s include the opening cysteine and the closing phenylalanine or tryptophan. The D gene is left open where the match is weak. A row's size may be missing; if present it is once, few, many or a size class.

TRBJ1-2,-,-,TRBV6-5,13,CASSFRFNYGYTF,TGTGCCAGCAGTTTTCGTTTTAACTATGGCTACACCTTC
TRBJ1-1,-,-,TRBV19,16,CASTRRSINMNTEAFF,TGTGCCAGTACCAGAAGAAGTATTAATATGAACACTGAAGCTTTCTTT
TRBJ2-5,-,-,TRBV5-4,15,CASSRGRETTGTQYF,TGTGCCAGCAGCAGGGGACGGGAAACCACGGGTACCCAGTACTTC
TRBJ2-2,-,-,TRBV11-3,16,CASSLRGRGDTGELFF,TGTGCCAGCAGCTTGAGAGGGCGGGGTGACACCGGGGAGCTGTTTTTT
TRBJ2-2,few,-,TRBV28,11,CASSLQGRMFF,TGTGCCAGCAGCCTACAGGGGAGGATGTTTTTT
TRBJ2-7,-,-,TRBV13,17,CASSSTFDGNLTYEQYF,TGTGCCAGCAGCTCCACCTTTGACGGAAACCTTACCTACGAGCAGTACTTC
TRBJ2-1,-,-,TRBV7-2,15,CASSPTGTKDNEQFF,TGTGCCAGCAGCCCCACCGGGACAAAAGACAATGAGCAGTTCTTC
TRBJ1-6,-,-,TRBV4-2,15,CASSERHTPTSPLHF,TGTGCCAGCAGCGAAAGACACACCCCGACATCACCCCTCCACTTT
TRBJ2-3,-,-,TRBV7-2,13,CASSLEGPDTQYF,TGTGCCAGCAGCTTAGAGGGCCCAGATACGCAGTATTTT
TRBJ1-5,few,TRBD1,TRBV19,15,CASSTPGQANQPQHF,TGTGCCAGTAGTACCCCGGGACAGGCCAATCAGCCCCAGCATTTT
TRBJ2-5,-,TRBD1,TRBV5-1,17,CASSLAVGQGSGETQYF,TGCGCCAGCAGCTTGGCTGTAGGACAGGGATCCGGAGAGACCCAGTACTTC
TRBJ1-1,once,-,TRBV11-3,16,CASSQRKQGLSTEAFF,TGTGCCAGCAGCCAGCGAAAACAGGGTTTGAGCACTGAAGCTTTCTTT
TRBJ1-2,-,-,TRBV25-1,13,CASSPNYYPGYTF,TGTGCCAGCAGTCCCAACTATTATCCTGGCTACACCTTC
TRBJ2-5,-,-,TRBV7-2,14,CASSPDRNQETQYF,TGTGCCAGCAGCCCAGACAGAAACCAAGAGACCCAGTACTTC
TRBJ1-4,-,-,TRBV6-4,14,CASSEGPQGGKLFF,TGTGCCAGCAGTGAAGGGCCACAGGGTGGGAAGCTGTTTTTT
TRBJ2-7,-,-,TRBV13,12,CASSYPASEQYF,TGTGCCAGCAGCTATCCCGCCTCGGAGCAGTACTTC
TRBJ2-1,-,TRBD1,TRBV13,15,CASSPPGVRGNEQFF,TGTGCCAGCAGCCCTCCCGGGGTCAGGGGGAATGAGCAGTTCTTC
TRBJ1-6,-,-,TRBV20-1,11,CSGADPPPLHF,TGCAGTGGGGCTGACCCACCACCCCTCCACTTT
TRBJ2-5,few,-,TRBV15,13,CATSRELQETQYF,TGTGCCACCAGCAGAGAACTTCAAGAGACCCAGTACTTC
TRBJ2-3,-,TRBD1,TRBV6-5,14,CASGGTGGTDTQYF,TGTGCCAGCGGCGGGACAGGGGGAACAGATACGCAGTATTTT
TRBJ1-2,-,-,TRBV7-8,13,CASSLHRVNGYTF,TGTGCCAGCAGCCTCCACCGGGTAAATGGCTACACCTTC
TRBJ2-2,few,TRBD1,TRBV5-1,14,CASSYRQGAGELFF,TGCGCCAGCAGTTACCGACAGGGGGCGGGGGAGCTGTTTTTT
TRBJ1-2,once,TRBD1,TRBV6-1,17,CASSEAGGQGNLGGYTF,TGTGCCAGCAGTGAAGCAGGGGGACAGGGGAATTTGGGAGGCTACACCTTC
TRBJ2-7,-,-,TRBV9,16,CASSAFEGILRREQYF,TGTGCCAGCAGCGCGTTCGAGGGAATATTACGTCGCGAGCAGTACTTC
TRBJ2-7,-,-,TRBV7-6,14,CASSLDAGDNEQYF,TGTGCCAGCAGCTTAGATGCCGGGGACAACGAGCAGTACTTC
TRBJ1-5,-,-,TRBV4-1,16,CASSQDLQGSNQPQHF,TGCGCCAGCAGCCAAGATCTACAGGGAAGCAATCAGCCCCAGCATTTT
TRBJ2-7,-,-,TRBV27,12,CASSTSSYEQYF,TGTGCCAGCAGCACTTCCTCCTACGAGCAGTACTTC
TRBJ1-5,-,-,TRBV6-1,17,CASSEAYGGGSNQPQHF,TGTGCCAGCAGTGAAGCGTACGGAGGGGGTAGCAATCAGCCCCAGCATTTT
TRBJ2-1,-,-,TRBV2,13,CASSDRVYNEQFF,TGTGCCAGCAGTGATAGGGTTTACAATGAGCAGTTCTTC
TRBJ2-3,-,TRBD2,TRBV5-1,15,CASSLSGGTTDTQYF,TGCGCCAGCAGCTTATCGGGGGGGACCACAGATACGCAGTATTTT
TRBJ2-1,-,-,TRBV9,16,CASSVTADDFYNEQFF,TGTGCCAGCAGCGTGACAGCGGACGACTTCTACAATGAGCAGTTCTTC
TRBJ2-3,-,-,TRBV12-5,16,CASGFGVDLSTDTQYF,TGTGCTAGTGGTTTTGGAGTGGACCTTAGCACAGATACGCAGTATTTT
TRBJ1-2,-,-,TRBV28,14,CASSSGGAGRGYTF,TGTGCCAGCAGTTCCGGCGGGGCAGGTCGCGGCTACACCTTC
TRBJ2-2,-,-,TRBV7-2,14,CASSLLGDTGELFF,TGTGCCAGCAGCTTACTCGGGGACACCGGGGAGCTGTTTTTT
TRBJ2-6,once,-,TRBV28,15,CPSCSHDSGANVLTF,TGTCCCAGCTGTTCCCACGACTCTGGGGCCAACGTCCTGACTTTC
TRBJ1-2,-,-,TRBV4-1,13,CASSQVAYYGYTF,TGCGCCAGCAGCCAAGTTGCCTACTATGGCTACACCTTC
TRBJ2-7,-,-,TRBV19,15,CASSIGGEFAYEQYF,TGTGCCAGTAGTATAGGCGGCGAATTCGCCTACGAGCAGTACTTC
TRBJ2-1,-,TRBD2,TRBV7-6,15,CASSTQAGGYNEQFF,TGTGCCAGCAGCACCCAAGCGGGGGGGTACAATGAGCAGTTCTTC
TRBJ1-5,-,TRBD1,TRBV7-9,14,CASSLTGPDQPQHF,TGTGCCAGCAGCTTGACAGGGCCGGACCAGCCCCAGCATTTT
TRBJ1-5,-,-,TRBV20-1,14,CSASAPGLNQPQHF,TGCAGTGCTAGTGCTCCAGGCCTAAATCAGCCCCAGCATTTT
TRBJ1-1,-,-,TRBV23-1,15,CASPPNGLLNTEAFF,TGCGCCAGCCCCCCTAATGGGTTATTGAACACTGAAGCTTTCTTT
TRBJ2-7,-,TRBD1,TRBV7-2,15,CASSQGARGPYEQYF,TGTGCCAGCAGCCAGGGGGCTAGGGGACCCTACGAGCAGTACTTC
TRBJ1-1,-,-,TRBV9,13,CASSVAANTEAFF,TGTGCCAGCAGCGTAGCAGCGAACACTGAAGCTTTCTTT
TRBJ1-2,-,TRBD1,TRBV5-8,16,CASSHRDRIIHYGYTF,TGTGCCAGCAGCCACCGGGACAGGATCATCCACTATGGCTACACCTTC
TRBJ2-6,-,-,TRBV30,17,CAWRADRSHPGANVLTF,TGTGCCTGGAGGGCCGACAGGTCACATCCTGGGGCCAACGTCCTGACTTTC
TRBJ2-5,-,-,TRBV5-1,14,CASTDHQGGETQYF,TGCGCCAGCACCGACCACCAAGGGGGAGAGACCCAGTACTTC
TRBJ2-3,-,TRBD1,TRBV5-1,15,CASSLAGQGTDTQYF,TGCGCCAGCAGCTTGGCGGGACAGGGTACAGATACGCAGTATTTT
TRBJ1-6,-,TRBD1,TRBV28,18,CASSFGRGGASYNSPLHF,TGTGCCAGCAGTTTTGGTAGAGGGGGCGCCTCCTATAATTCACCCCTCCACTTT
TRBJ2-3,-,-,TRBV2,11,CASSVLDTQYF,TGTGCCAGCAGCGTTCTAGATACGCAGTATTTT
TRBJ1-2,-,TRBD1,TRBV9,13,CASSARQGYGYTF,TGTGCCAGCAGCGCCCGACAGGGCTATGGCTACACCTTC
TRBJ2-7,few,TRBD1,TRBV5-6,16,CASSLAGTANSYEQYF,TGTGCCAGCAGCTTGGCCGGGACAGCGAACTCCTACGAGCAGTACTTC
TRBJ1-5,-,-,TRBV7-6,16,CASSLDPTSGNQPQHF,TGTGCCAGCAGCTTAGACCCAACCAGTGGGAATCAGCCCCAGCATTTT
TRBJ1-2,-,-,TRBV11-2,15,CASSNFPRDNYGYTF,TGTGCCAGCAGCAACTTCCCGAGGGATAACTATGGCTACACCTTC